These T cell receptor beta chains were read from a single sample in a study of control samples from healthy donors and cancer patients. Generated by immunoSEQ multiplex PCR, the TCRdb table keeps only in-frame clones and is missing some. The profile shows 110,000 or so clones, about 80% of them singletons. The source material was blood. These receptors all come from a woman aged 45 to 65 in good health. Both conserved end residues are part of each CDR3. A D gene is named only where the DNA matches it firmly. Only part of the rows carry a size: once, few, many, or a class if the clone is expanded.

D,size,J,V,CDR3,DNA
.,.,TRBJ2-7,TRBV10-3,CAISRGGAPTFYEQYF,TGTGCCATCAGTCGAGGAGGGGCCCCAACCTTCTACGAGCAGTACTTC
.,.,TRBJ1-1,TRBV10-2,CASSARSAGETEAFF,TGCGCCAGCAGTGCCCGGTCGGCAGGCGAGACTGAAGCTTTCTTT
.,.,TRBJ1-3,TRBV4-2,CASSQRGLGQAGNTIYF,TGTGCCAGCAGCCAACGTGGTTTAGGGCAAGCTGGAAACACCATATATTTT
.,.,TRBJ1-1,TRBV12-3/TRBV12-4,CASSLNRARAFF,TGTGCCAGCAGTCTCAACAGGGCAAGGGCTTTCTTT
TRBD2,.,TRBJ2-5,TRBV7-9,CASSYGTRGGQETQYF,TGTGCCAGCAGCTACGGGACTAGGGGGGGGCAAGAGACCCAGTACTTC
.,.,TRBJ1-5,TRBV19,CASSLPWASQPQHF,TGTGCCAGTAGTTTACCTTGGGCCTCTCAGCCCCAGCATTTT
TRBD1,.,TRBJ2-7,TRBV5-8,CASSLGQVVYF,TGTGCCAGCAGCTTAGGACAGGTGGTGTACTTC
TRBD2,.,TRBJ2-7,TRBV7-2,CASSMGLAGNYEQYF,TGTGCCAGCAGCATGGGACTAGCGGGAAACTACGAGCAGTACTTC
.,.,TRBJ2-5,TRBV5-5,CASSLGSAQETQYF,TGTGCCAGCAGCTTGGGGAGCGCACAAGAGACCCAGTACTTC
.,.,TRBJ2-3,TRBV7-2,CASSLRGVTDTQYF,TGTGCCAGCAGCTTGAGGGGGGTCACAGATACGCAGTATTTT
.,.,TRBJ2-5,TRBV24-1,CATSPAGNQETQYF,TGTGCCACCAGTCCGGCGGGGAACCAAGAGACCCAGTACTTC
.,.,TRBJ2-1,TRBV4-1,CASSQHQGGGYNEQFF,TGCGCCAGCAGCCAGCACCAAGGGGGGGGGTACAATGAGCAGTTCTTC
.,.,TRBJ2-1,TRBV7-3,CASSLTPTGPGELNEQFF,TGTGCCAGCAGCTTAACCCCGACAGGCCCGGGGGAGCTAAATGAGCAGTTCTTC
TRBD2,.,TRBJ2-3,TRBV18,CASSLSVAGGADTQYF,TGTGCCAGCTCACTTAGCGTTGCCGGGGGGGCAGATACGCAGTATTTT
.,few,TRBJ1-5,TRBV10-3,CAISREVREQPQHF,TGTGCCATCAGCCGGGAAGTACGAGAGCAGCCCCAGCATTTT
TRBD1,.,TRBJ1-4,TRBV2,CASSRDSNEKLFF,TGTGCCAGCAGCCGGGACAGTAATGAAAAACTGTTTTTT
.,.,TRBJ2-7,TRBV5-1,CASSGGQLDYEQYF,TGCGCCAGCAGCGGAGGACAGTTAGACTACGAGCAGTACTTC
TRBD1,.,TRBJ1-6,TRBV5-4,CASSLETGGNSPLHF,TGTGCCAGCAGCTTGGAAACAGGGGGAAATTCACCCCTCCACTTT
.,.,TRBJ2-1,TRBV6-2/TRBV6-3,CASNPGLTGAEQFF,TGTGCCAGCAACCCTGGGCTTACTGGAGCTGAGCAGTTCTTC
.,.,TRBJ1-1,TRBV28,CASSFKGGNTEAFF,TGTGCCAGCAGTTTCAAGGGGGGGAACACTGAAGCTTTCTTT
.,.,TRBJ1-4,TRBV19,CASSPGTTNEKLFF,TGTGCCAGTAGTCCCGGGACAACTAATGAAAAACTGTTTTTT
TRBD1,.,TRBJ1-1,TRBV6-6,CASSGQGGNTEAFF,TGTGCCAGCAGCGGACAGGGGGGGAACACTGAAGCTTTCTTT
.,.,TRBJ2-3,TRBV6-5,CASRLLDRWHF,TGTGCCAGCAGACTACTCGATAGATGGCATTTT
TRBD1,few,TRBJ2-6,TRBV7-3,CASSPNGQGSSGANVLTF,TGTGCCAGCAGCCCAAACGGACAGGGCTCCTCTGGGGCCAACGTCCTGACTTTC
.,.,TRBJ1-2,TRBV7-9,CASSYDSNYGYTF,TGTGCCAGCAGTTATGACAGTAACTATGGCTACACCTTC
.,.,TRBJ1-6,TRBV6-2/TRBV6-3,CASSYRDNWGNSPLHF,TGTGCCAGCAGTTACCGGGACAATTGGGGCAATTCACCCCTCCACTTT
TRBD1,.,TRBJ2-3,TRBV6-5,CASSYWTGGLADTQYF,TGTGCCAGCAGTTACTGGACAGGGGGCCTCGCAGATACGCAGTATTTT
.,.,TRBJ1-2,TRBV25-1,CASSGSGGNYGYTF,TGTGCCAGCAGTGGGTCGGGGGGGAACTATGGCTACACCTTC
.,.,TRBJ2-5,TRBV15,CATSRERAETQYF,TGTGCCACCAGCAGAGAGAGGGCAGAGACCCAGTACTTC